This TCR beta chain was identified during a study of blood T cells in healthy people across ages. About this clonotype itself: Antigen specificity is unknown.

With a J-beta primer mix and a sample-barcoded 5' primer, a second PCR ran roughly 6 to 11 cycles. TCRdb passed the 5' RACE reads through MiXCR, listing each CDR3 protein once. Among about 1.1 million distinct CDR3 sequences, less than 45% were seen once, and the ten largest hold around 13%. The CDR3 is made up of 14 amino acids. The V end was cut by 0 bases, the J end by 7 bases, with 11 bases between. CDR1 SGHDT and CDR2 YYEEEE come from the germline V gene. Broader study findings: PBMCs were not sorted, which prevented a conclusive comparison of naive versus antigen-experienced cells.

This sequence was found in a man aged 18 to 30 in good health. The chain is built from TRBV5-6 and TRBJ1-5; D ambiguous. The sequenced material came from blood. CDR3 bases: TGTGCCAGCAGCTTGGCGGGATATGGCCAGCCCCAGCATTTT. Its translation: CASSLAGYGQPQHF. Full variable domain (remainder filled in from reference TRBV5-6 and TRBJ1-5): DAGVTQSPTHLIKTRGQQVTLRCSPKSGHDTVSWYQQALGQGPQFIFQYYEEEERQRGNFPDRFSGHQFPNYSSELNVNALLLGDSALYLCASSLAGYGQPQHFGDGTRLSIL.